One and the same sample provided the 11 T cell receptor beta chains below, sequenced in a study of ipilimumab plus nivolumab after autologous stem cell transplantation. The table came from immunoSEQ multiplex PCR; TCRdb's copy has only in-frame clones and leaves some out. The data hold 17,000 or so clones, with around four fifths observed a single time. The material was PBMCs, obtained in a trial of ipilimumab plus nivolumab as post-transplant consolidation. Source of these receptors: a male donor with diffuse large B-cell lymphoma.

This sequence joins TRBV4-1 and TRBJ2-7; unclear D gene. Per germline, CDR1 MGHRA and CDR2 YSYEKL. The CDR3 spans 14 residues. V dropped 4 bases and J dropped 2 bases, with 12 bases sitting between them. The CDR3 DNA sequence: TGCGCCAGCAGCCGGCGACCGGGCGCCTACGAGCAGTACTTC. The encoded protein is CASSRRPGAYEQYF.

CDR3 sequence: CASSYTGADNEKLFF. The CDR3 nucleotides read TGTGCCAGCAGTTACACGGGGGCAGATAATGAAAAACTGTTTTTT. The genes are TRBV6-5 and TRBJ1-4, with D possibly being TRBD1 (6 bases). CDR1 MNHEY and CDR2 SVGAGI come from the germline V gene. This CDR3 is built from 15 residues. V lost 2 bases to trimming and J lost 4 bases, with 11 bases between them.

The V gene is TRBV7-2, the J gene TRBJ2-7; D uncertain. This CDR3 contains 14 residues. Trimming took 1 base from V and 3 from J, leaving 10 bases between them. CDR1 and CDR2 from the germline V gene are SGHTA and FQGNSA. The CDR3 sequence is CASSLDGSGYEQYF. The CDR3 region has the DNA TGTGCCAGCAGCTTAGATGGGTCGGGCTACGAGCAGTACTTC.

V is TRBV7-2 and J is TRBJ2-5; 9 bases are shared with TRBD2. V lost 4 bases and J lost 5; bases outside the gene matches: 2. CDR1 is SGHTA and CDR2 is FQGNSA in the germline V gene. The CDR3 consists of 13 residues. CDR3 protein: CASSSAGGETQYF. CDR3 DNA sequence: TGTGCCAGCAGCTCCGCGGGGGGGGAGACCCAGTACTTC. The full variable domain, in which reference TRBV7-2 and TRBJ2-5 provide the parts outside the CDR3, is GAGVSQSPSNKVTEKGKDVELRCDPISGHTALYWYRQSLGQGLEFLIYFQGNSAPDKSGLPSDRFSAERTGGSVSTLTIQRTQQEDSAVYLCASSSAGGETQYFGPGTRLLVL.

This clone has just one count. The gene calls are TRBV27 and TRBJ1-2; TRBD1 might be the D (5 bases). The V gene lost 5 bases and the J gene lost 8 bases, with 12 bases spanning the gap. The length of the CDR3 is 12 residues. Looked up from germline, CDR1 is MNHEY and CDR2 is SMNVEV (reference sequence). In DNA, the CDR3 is TGTGCCAGCAGTCACCCTGGGGGGGGCTACACCTTC. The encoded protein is CASSHPGGGYTF.

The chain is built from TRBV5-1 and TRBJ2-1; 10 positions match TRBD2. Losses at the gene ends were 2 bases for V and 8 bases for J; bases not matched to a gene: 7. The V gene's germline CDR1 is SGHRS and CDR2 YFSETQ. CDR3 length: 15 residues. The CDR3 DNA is TGCGCCAGCAGCTTATCTAGCGGGAGAGGCCATGAGCAGTTCTTC. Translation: CASSLSSGRGHEQFF.

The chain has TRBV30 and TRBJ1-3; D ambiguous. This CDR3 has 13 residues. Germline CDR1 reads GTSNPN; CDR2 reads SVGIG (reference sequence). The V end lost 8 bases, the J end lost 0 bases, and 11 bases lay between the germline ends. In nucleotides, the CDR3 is TGTGCCCGTCGACCGCTCTCTGGAAACACCATATATTTT. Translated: CARRPLSGNTIYF.

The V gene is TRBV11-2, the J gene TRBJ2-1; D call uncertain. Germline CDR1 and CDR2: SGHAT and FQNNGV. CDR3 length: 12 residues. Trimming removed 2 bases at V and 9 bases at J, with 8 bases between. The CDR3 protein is CASSLRLTEQFF. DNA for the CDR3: TGTGCCAGCAGCTTACGGCTTACTGAGCAGTTCTTC.

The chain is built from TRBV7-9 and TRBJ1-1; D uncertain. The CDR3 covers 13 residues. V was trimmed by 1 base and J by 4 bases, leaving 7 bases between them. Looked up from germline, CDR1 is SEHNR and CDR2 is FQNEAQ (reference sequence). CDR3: CASSLVFGTEAFF. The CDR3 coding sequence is TGTGCCAGCAGCTTAGTATTCGGCACTGAAGCTTTCTTT.

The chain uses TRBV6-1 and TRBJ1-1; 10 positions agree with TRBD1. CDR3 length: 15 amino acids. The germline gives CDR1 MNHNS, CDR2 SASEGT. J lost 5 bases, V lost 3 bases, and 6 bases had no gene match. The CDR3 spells CASSEPGTGVTEAFF. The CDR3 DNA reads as TGTGCCAGCAGTGAGCCCGGGACAGGGGTAACTGAAGCTTTCTTT.

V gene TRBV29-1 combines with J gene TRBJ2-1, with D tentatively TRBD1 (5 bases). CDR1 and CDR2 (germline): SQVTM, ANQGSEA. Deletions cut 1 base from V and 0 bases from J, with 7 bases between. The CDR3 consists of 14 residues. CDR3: CSVEGGSSYNEQFF. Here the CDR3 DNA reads TGCAGCGTTGAAGGGGGCAGCTCCTACAATGAGCAGTTCTTC.